This is a list of T cell receptor beta chains from one sample in a study of blood T cells in healthy people across ages. TCRdb itself ran the 5' RACE reads through MiXCR, one entry per CDR3 protein. The sample lists hundreds of thousands of distinct CDR3 sequences; approximately 40% were seen once. The sample comprised blood. The receptors derive from a man older than 75 in good health. Both conserved end residues are part of each CDR3. A D gene is named only where the DNA matches it firmly. A row's size may be missing; if present it is once, few, many or a size class.

clone_size	v_call	d_call	cdr3_aa
NA	TRBV25-1	NA	CASSPYRVRATEAFF
NA	TRBV11-3	NA	CASSLGRQSYEQYF
NA	TRBV6-1	NA	CASSSSHDRYTDTQYF
NA	TRBV12-3/TRBV12-4	NA	CASSSRGRAPSYEQYF
NA	TRBV9	TRBD2	CASSVGLAGDYEQFF
many	TRBV3-1	NA	CASSQERPPETQYF
few	TRBV7-2	NA	CASSLVAGEEQFF
few	TRBV4-3	TRBD1	CAGSLDRGYEQYF
NA	TRBV4-3	NA	CEQQQQETQYF
many	TRBV4-1	NA	CASSPPPGRNTEAFF
medium-sized	TRBV9	NA	CASSPRTDTDTQYF
few	TRBV12-3/TRBV12-4	NA	CASSLRNMGNQPQHF
NA	TRBV27	TRBD1	CASSLGQGVSTGELFF
NA	TRBV20-1	NA	CSAQDNSNQPQHF
NA	TRBV6-1	NA	CASSEEGSSGYTF
once	TRBV12-3/TRBV12-4	NA	CASRDTGGDTQYF
once	TRBV20-1	NA	CSASGPSDNSPPHF
few	TRBV12-3/TRBV12-4	NA	CASSIRPDTQYF
NA	TRBV5-4	NA	CASSLEGSYTDTQYF
few	TRBV5-6	TRBD1	CASSPRTGAEETQYF